This T cell receptor (beta chain) was observed in a study of blood T cell repertoires in COVID-19. Turning to the study itself: Samples representing acute and convalescent COVID-19 were sourced from the United States, Italy and Spain. Sources were T cells, B-cell-depleted T cells, or PBMCs; the material itself was cDNA or gDNA.

In the original analysis: Nucleated cell number was recorded as an estimate derived from reference gene primer amplification. Repertoires were generated with immunoSEQ multiplex PCR, while TCRdb's copy carries only in-frame clones and drops some. V and J calls and clone size are those listed in that table; D and trimming were worked out from the DNA. This sample has more than 70,000 clones, with roughly 84% found just once. The CDR3 is made up of 13 amino acids. Trimming left V 7 bases short and J 4 bases short, with 13 bases between. Per germline, CDR1 MDHEN and CDR2 SYDVKM. The V and J genes are TRBV28 and TRBJ1-2, with D possibly matching TRBD1 (6 bases). The sample consisted of peripheral blood. The receptor was derived from an elderly woman in a cohort sampled during active or convalescent COVID-19. The CDR3 spells CASTDTGSYGYTF. CDR3 in DNA: TGTGCCAGCACCGATACAGGGTCCTATGGCTACACCTTC.